This T cell receptor (beta chain) appears in the sequencing data of a study of shared clonotypes between healthy human individuals. The V and J ends lost 3 bases and 8 bases respectively, with 20 bases between them. Germline CDR1 reads MNHEY; CDR2 reads SMNVEV (reference sequence). CDR3 length: 16 residues. The protocol was immunoSEQ multiplex PCR, while the TCRdb copy is restricted to in-frame clones and leaves out a portion. The sample lists some 2,100,000 clones, approximately 95% occurring once. The receptor comes from a man between 18 and 35 years old in good health. Sequencing was carried out using naive CD4+ T cells sorted from blood. Subset denoted: CD45RA+ positively selected. The V call is TRBV27, the J call TRBJ2-1, with D uncertain. The CDR3 loop is CASSLKVSDLFHEQFF. CDR3 DNA sequence: TGTGCCAGCAGTTTGAAGGTTTCCGACCTCTTCCATGAGCAGTTCTTC.